This entry lists 14 T cell receptor beta chains sequenced from one sample in a study of cytomegalovirus exposure and HLA in healthy donors (dated by TCRdb to about 2017). Libraries came from the immunoSEQ multiplex PCR assay. For the multiplex PCR, a mixture combining 60 forward primers for TCR Vbeta segments and 13 reverse primers for TCR Jbeta segments was used. TCRdb mirrors the immuneACCESS table, restricted to in-frame sequences. Some clones are absent from its copies; in checked studies, under half trace to an unresolved V gene, and the reason for the others is unknown. Counted in this sample were over 200,000 clones; 75% to 80% of them appeared once. Together, the top ten hold about 2% of the sample. Sequencing was carried out using PBMCs. These receptors were collected from a male donor in good health and CMV-seronegative.

The chain links TRBV4-2 to TRBJ2-7, with TRBD1 matching 9 bases. V lost 1 base to trimming and J lost 2 bases; unmatched junction nucleotides: 3. The CDR3 has 15 residues. Germline CDR1 is LGHNA and CDR2 is YNFKEQ. The CDR3, as DNA: TGTGCCAGCAGCCAAGGGACAGGGGAGGCCTACGAGCAGTACTTC. This sequence encodes CASSQGTGEAYEQYF.

The chain employs TRBV18 and TRBJ2-2; 7 bases map to TRBD1. Germline values: CDR1 KGHSH, CDR2 LQKENI. The trim removed 1 base at V and 2 bases at J, leaving 1 base unmatched. This CDR3 is 15 amino acids long. CDR3 residues: CASSPQGANTGELFF. The CDR3 coding sequence is TGTGCCAGCTCACCACAGGGGGCTAACACCGGGGAGCTGTTTTTT.

V is TRBV11-3 and J is TRBJ1-3; D is ambiguous. CDR3 length: 13 amino acids. Per germline, CDR1 SGHNT and CDR2 YENEEA. The V end was cut by 5 bases, the J end by 4 bases, with 9 bases between. CDR3 DNA sequence: TGTGCCAGCAGCAGAGGGCTGGGAAACACCATATATTTT. Translating gives CASSRGLGNTIYF.

This clone showed up just once. The chain is built from TRBV7-2 and TRBJ2-3; 9 positions match TRBD2. V shed 0 bases, J shed 0 bases, and the junction held 1 base outside the gene matches. Germline V CDR1 and CDR2: SGHTA, FQGNSA. The length of the CDR3 is 16 residues. In DNA form, the CDR3 reads TGTGCCAGCAGCTTAGCGCTAGCGGGGAGCACAGATACGCAGTATTTT. Its protein product is CASSLALAGSTDTQYF.

The gene calls are TRBV28 and TRBJ2-7; D might be TRBD2 (6 bases). Trimming took off 8 bases at V and 1 base at J, with 18 bases between the two ends. The CDR3 sequence is 15 residues long. Germline V gives CDR1 MDHEN, CDR2 SYDVKM. CDR3 region: CASVGAGRGSYEQYF. The CDR3 DNA reads TGTGCCAGCGTTGGGGCGGGACGGGGTTCCTACGAGCAGTACTTC.

This chain uses TRBV6-5 with TRBJ2-7, with TRBD2 matching 10 bases. CDR3 size: 15 residues. Germline assignment: CDR1 MNHEY and CDR2 SVGAGI. With 5 bases clipped from V and 5 bases from J, the junction kept 9 bases outside the gene matches. CDR3 residues: CASSTPSGGRDEQYF. CDR3 bases: TGTGCCAGCAGTACGCCTAGCGGGGGCAGGGACGAGCAGTACTTC.

The rearrangement uses TRBV7-9 and TRBJ1-2; D possibly corresponds to TRBD1 (5 bases). The CDR3 is 15 residues long. Trimming left V 2 bases short and J 4 bases short, with 14 bases between. Germline CDR1 reads SEHNR; CDR2 reads FQNEAQ (reference sequence). The CDR3 sequence: CASSLQGSLAYGYTF. In nucleotides, the CDR3 is TGTGCCAGCAGCTTACAGGGTAGTTTAGCCTATGGCTACACCTTC.

The chain's CDR3 is CATGTGANTGELFF. The CDR3 DNA sequence: TGTGCCACTGGGACAGGGGCGAACACCGGGGAGCTGTTTTTT. The rearrangement joins TRBV5-5 to TRBJ2-2, with TRBD1 matching 10 bases. This CDR3 spans 14 amino acids. CDR1 is SGHKS and CDR2 is YYEKEE in the germline V gene (reference sequence). V lost 9 bases, J lost 0 bases, and 2 bases stayed unmatched.

The rearrangement joins TRBV29-1 to TRBJ1-2, with D possibly matching TRBD1 (6 bases). CDR1 is SQVTM and CDR2 is ANQGSEA in the germline V gene. The germline V and J ends were trimmed by 0 bases and 2 bases, with 16 bases remaining between them. The CDR3 covers 16 residues. The CDR3, as DNA: TGCAGCGTTGAAGATGGGGGCTGGGGATTCAACTATGGCTACACCTTC. This translates into CSVEDGGWGFNYGYTF. Based on the CDR3 plus reference TRBV29-1 and TRBJ1-2, the full variable domain is SAVISQKPSRDICQRGTSLTIQCQVDSQVTMMFWYRQQPGQSLTLIATANQGSEATYESGFVIDKFPISRPNLTFSTLTVSNMSPEDSSIYLCSVEDGGWGFNYGYTFGSGTRLTVV.

This chain connects TRBV9 to TRBJ1-1; a possible D gene is TRBD1 (5 bases). Trimming stripped 7 bases from V and 1 base from J, with 11 bases between. There are 13 residues in the CDR3. CDR1 SGDLS and CDR2 YYNGEE come from the germline V gene. The CDR3 nucleotides are TGTGCCAGCGGAAGGGGCGGGAACACTGAAGCTTTCTTT. Its translation is CASGRGGNTEAFF.

V gene TRBV7-3 combines with J gene TRBJ2-1; TRBD1 is a possible D gene (5 bases). From germline, CDR1 is SGHTA and CDR2 FQGTGA. There are 16 residues in the CDR3. Trimming removed 2 bases from V and 0 bases from J, with 11 bases in between. The CDR3 sequence: CASSLGGASSYNEQFF. The CDR3 DNA reads TGTGCCAGCAGCTTAGGTGGGGCGAGCTCCTACAATGAGCAGTTCTTC.

In this sample, this clone turned up a few times. The chain is built from TRBV10-3 and TRBJ1-2; unclear D gene. V lost 0 bases, J lost 3 bases, and 5 bases lay in between. This CDR3 comprises 13 residues. Germline V gene data show CDR1 as ENHRY and CDR2 as SYGVKD. The CDR3 loop is CAISESADYGYTF. The CDR3 DNA reads as TGTGCCATCAGTGAGTCCGCAGACTATGGCTACACCTTC.

The chain employs TRBV7-2 and TRBJ1-4, with 8 bases aligning to TRBD1. V was clipped by 5 bases and J by 8 bases; unmatched bases: 7. CDR3 length: 14 residues. CDR1 is SGHTA, CDR2 FQGNSA, per germline. CDR3 sequence reads: CASSRTGPEEKLFF. In DNA form, the CDR3 reads TGTGCCAGCAGCCGGACAGGGCCCGAGGAAAAACTGTTTTTT.

V gene TRBV29-1 combines with J gene TRBJ2-7; TRBD1 agrees at 9 bases. With 1 base clipped from V and 0 bases from J, the junction kept 4 bases outside the gene matches. Germline V gene sequence: CDR1 SQVTM, CDR2 ANQGSEA. There are 15 residues in the CDR3. The CDR3 spells CSVEVSGQGSYEQYF. The CDR3 bases are TGCAGCGTTGAAGTTTCGGGACAGGGCTCCTACGAGCAGTACTTC.